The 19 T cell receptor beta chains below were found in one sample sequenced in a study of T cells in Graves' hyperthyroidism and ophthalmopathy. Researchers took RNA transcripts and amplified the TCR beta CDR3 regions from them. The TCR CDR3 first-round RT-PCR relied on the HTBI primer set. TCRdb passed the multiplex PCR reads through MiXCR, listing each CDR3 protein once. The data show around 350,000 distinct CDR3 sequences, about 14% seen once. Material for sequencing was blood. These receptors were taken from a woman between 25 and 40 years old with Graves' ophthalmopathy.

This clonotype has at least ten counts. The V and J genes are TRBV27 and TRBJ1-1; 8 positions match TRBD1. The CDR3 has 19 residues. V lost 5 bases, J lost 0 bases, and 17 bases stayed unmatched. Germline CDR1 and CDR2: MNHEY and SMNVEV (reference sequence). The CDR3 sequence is CASSAAQTGGLGLNTEAFF. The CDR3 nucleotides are TGTGCCAGCAGTGCCGCACAAACAGGGGGATTGGGCCTGAACACTGAAGCTTTCTTT.

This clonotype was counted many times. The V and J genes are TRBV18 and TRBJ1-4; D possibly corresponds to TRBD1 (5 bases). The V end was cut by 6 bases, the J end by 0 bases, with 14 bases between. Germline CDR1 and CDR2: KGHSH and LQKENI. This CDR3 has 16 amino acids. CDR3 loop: CASSQIPRATNEKLFF. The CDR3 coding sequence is TGTGCCAGCTCCCAGATACCCAGGGCAACTAATGAAAAACTGTTTTTT.

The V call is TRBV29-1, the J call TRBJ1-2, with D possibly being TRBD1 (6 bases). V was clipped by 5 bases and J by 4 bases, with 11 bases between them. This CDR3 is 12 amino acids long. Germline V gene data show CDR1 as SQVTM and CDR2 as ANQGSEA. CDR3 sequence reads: CSVFGGPYGYTF. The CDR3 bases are TGCAGCGTTTTTGGGGGGCCCTATGGCTACACCTTC.

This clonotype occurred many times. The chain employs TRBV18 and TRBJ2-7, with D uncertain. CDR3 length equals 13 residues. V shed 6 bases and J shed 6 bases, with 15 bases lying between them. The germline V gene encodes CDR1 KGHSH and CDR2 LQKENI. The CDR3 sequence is CASSPRGEFEQYF. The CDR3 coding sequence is TGTGCCAGCTCCCCCCGCGGAGAGTTCGAGCAGTACTTC.

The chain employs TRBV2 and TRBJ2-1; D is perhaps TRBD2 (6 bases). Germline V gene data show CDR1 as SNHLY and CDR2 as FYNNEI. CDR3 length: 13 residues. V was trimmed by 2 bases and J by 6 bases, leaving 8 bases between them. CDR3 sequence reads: CASSEWGGNEQFF. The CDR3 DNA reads TGTGCCAGCAGTGAATGGGGAGGCAATGAGCAGTTCTTC. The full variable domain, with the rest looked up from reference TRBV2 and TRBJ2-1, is EPEVTQTPSHQVTQMGQEVILRCVPISNHLYFYWYRQILGQKVEFLVSFYNNEISEKSEIFDDQFSVERPDGSNFTLKIRSTKLEDSAMYFCASSEWGGNEQFFGPGTRLTVL.

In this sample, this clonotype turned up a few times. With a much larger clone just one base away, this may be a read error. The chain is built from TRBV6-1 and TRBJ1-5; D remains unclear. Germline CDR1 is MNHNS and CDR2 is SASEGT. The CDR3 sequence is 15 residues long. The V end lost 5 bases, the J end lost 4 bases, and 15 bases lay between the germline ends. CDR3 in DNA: TGTGCCAGCAGTCCCGGGCTACTTGTGAATCAGCCCCAGCATTTT. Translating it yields CASSPGLLVNQPQHF.

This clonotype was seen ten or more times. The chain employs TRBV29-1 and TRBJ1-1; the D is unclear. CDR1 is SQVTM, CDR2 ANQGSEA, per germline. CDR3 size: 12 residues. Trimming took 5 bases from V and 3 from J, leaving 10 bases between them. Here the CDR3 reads CSVPPVDTEAFF. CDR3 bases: TGCAGCGTTCCCCCGGTGGACACTGAAGCTTTCTTT.

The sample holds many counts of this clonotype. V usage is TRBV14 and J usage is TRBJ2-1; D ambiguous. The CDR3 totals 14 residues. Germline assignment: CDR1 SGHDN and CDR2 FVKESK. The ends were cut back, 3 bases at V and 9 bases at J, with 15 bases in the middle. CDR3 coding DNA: TGTGCCAGCAGCCATCAGGTTCGTGTTCCTGAGCAGTTCTTC. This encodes CASSHQVRVPEQFF.

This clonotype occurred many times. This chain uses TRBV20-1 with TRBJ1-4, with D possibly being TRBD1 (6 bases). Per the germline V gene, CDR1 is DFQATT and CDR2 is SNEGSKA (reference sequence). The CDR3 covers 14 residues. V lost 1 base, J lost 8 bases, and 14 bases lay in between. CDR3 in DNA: TGCAGTGCTAGAGGATACAGGGTTGAGGAAAAACTGTTTTTT. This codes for CSARGYRVEEKLFF.

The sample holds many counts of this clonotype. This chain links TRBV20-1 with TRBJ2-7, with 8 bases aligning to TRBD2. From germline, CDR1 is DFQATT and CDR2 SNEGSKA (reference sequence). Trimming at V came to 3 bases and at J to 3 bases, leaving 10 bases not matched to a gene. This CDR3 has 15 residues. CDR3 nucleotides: TGCAGTGCTAGTCCCCTCGGGACTAGAGGCTACGAGCAGTACTTC. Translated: CSASPLGTRGYEQYF.

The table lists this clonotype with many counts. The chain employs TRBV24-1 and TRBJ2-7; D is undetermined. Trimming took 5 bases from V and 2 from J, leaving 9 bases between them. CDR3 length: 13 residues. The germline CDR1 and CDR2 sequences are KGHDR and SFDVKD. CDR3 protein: CATSAPSTYEQYF. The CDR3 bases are TGTGCCACCAGTGCACCATCAACCTACGAGCAGTACTTC.

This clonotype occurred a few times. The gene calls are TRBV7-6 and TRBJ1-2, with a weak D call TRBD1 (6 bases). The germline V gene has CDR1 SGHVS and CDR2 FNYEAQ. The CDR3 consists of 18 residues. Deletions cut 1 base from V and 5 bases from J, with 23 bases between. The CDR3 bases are TGTGCCAGCAGCTTAGAGAGGAGGGGGTGGAGGGGAAGGTATGGCTACACCTTC. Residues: CASSLERRGWRGRYGYTF. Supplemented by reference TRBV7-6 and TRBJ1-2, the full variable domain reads GAGVSQSPRYKVTKRGQDVALRCDPISGHVSLYWYRQALGQGPEFLTYFNYEAQQDKSGLPNDRFSAERPEGSISTLTIQRTEQRDSAMYRCASSLERRGWRGRYGYTFGSGTRLTVV.

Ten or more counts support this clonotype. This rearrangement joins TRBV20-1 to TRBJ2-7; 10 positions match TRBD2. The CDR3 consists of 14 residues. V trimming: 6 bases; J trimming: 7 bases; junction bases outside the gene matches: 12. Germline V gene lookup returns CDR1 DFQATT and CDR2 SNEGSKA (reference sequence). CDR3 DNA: TGCAGTGCGGTGACTAGCGGGTATTCGGGAGAGCAGTACTTC. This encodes CSAVTSGYSGEQYF.

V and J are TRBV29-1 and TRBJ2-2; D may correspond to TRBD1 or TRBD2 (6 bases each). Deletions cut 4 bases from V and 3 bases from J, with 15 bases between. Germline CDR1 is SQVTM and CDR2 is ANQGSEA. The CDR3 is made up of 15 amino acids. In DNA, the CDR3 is TGCAGCGTTGGAGTTAGGGGGGCCGACACCGGGGAGCTGTTTTTT. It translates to CSVGVRGADTGELFF.

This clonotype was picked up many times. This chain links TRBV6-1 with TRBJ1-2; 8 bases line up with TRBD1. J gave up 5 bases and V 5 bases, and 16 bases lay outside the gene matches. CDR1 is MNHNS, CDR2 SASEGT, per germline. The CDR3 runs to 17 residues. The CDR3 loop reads CASSTRQGPKTIYGYTF. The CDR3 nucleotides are TGTGCCAGCAGTACACGACAGGGGCCTAAAACAATATATGGCTACACCTTC.

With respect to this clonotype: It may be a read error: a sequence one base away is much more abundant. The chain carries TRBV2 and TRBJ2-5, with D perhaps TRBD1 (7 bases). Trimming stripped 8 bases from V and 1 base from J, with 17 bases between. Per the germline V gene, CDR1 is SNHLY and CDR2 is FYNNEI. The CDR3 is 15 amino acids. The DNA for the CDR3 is TGTGCCAGCGGTTTAACAGGGGACTTCCAAGAGACCCAGTACTTC. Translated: CASGLTGDFQETQYF.

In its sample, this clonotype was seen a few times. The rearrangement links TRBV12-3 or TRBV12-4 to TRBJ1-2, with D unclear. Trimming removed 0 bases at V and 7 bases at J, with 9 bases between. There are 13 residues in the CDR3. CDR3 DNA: TGTGCCAGCAGTTTAGCGGTTGCCCGTGGCTACACCTTC. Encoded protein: CASSLAVARGYTF.

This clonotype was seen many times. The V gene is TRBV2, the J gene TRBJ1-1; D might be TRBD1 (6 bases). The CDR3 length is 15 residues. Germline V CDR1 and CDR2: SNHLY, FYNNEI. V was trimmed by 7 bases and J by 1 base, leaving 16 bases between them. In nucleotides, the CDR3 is TGTGCCAGCAATTCCAGGGGATTCTGGAACACTGAAGCTTTCTTT. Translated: CASNSRGFWNTEAFF.

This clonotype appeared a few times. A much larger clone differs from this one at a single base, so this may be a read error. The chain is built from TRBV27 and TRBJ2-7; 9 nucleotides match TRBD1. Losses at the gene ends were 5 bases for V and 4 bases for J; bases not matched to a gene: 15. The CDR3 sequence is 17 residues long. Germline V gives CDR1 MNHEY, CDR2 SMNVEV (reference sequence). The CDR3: CASSPNTEQGASYEQYF. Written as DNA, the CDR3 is TGTGCCAGCAGTCCGAACACGGAACAGGGGGCCTCTTACGAGCAGTACTTC.